Listed below are T cell receptor beta chains from one sample, sequenced in a study of blood T cell repertoires in COVID-19. Measured with immunoSEQ multiplex PCR; TCRdb has only the in-frame clones, and not every one. This table has some 200,000 clones, about 89% appearing once. Sequencing was carried out using PBMCs or T cells enriched from blood (not recorded which). The receptors shown here come from a woman between 18 and 29 years old who had recovered from COVID-19. The CDR3 runs from the conserved cysteine through the conserved F or W. D genes are given only for firm matches. Only some rows state a clone size, as once, few, many or a class for expanded clones.

size: once
J: TRBJ1-1
V: TRBV5-4
D: TRBD1
DNA: TGTGCCAGCAGCCCCCAGGGGGTTACTGAAGCTTTCTTT
CDR3: CASSPQGVTEAFF

size: -
J: TRBJ2-2
V: TRBV12-5
D: -
DNA: TGTGCTAGTGGTTTGCAGGACTCGCGGGACCTCACCGGGGAGCTGTTTTTT
CDR3: CASGLQDSRDLTGELFF

size: -
J: TRBJ2-7
V: TRBV27
D: -
DNA: TGTGCCAGCAGTTTCCGGAGCTCCTACGAGCAGTACTTC
CDR3: CASSFRSSYEQYF

size: -
J: TRBJ1-5
V: TRBV19
D: -
DNA: TGTGCCAGTAGTATAGGGGGGGACTCCCGACAGCCCCAGCATTTT
CDR3: CASSIGGDSRQPQHF

size: few
J: TRBJ2-6
V: TRBV3-1/TRBV3-2
D: -
DNA: TGTGCCAGCAGCCAAGATGCGGCGTCTGGGGCCAACGTCCTGACTTTC
CDR3: CASSQDAASGANVLTF

size: -
J: TRBJ1-1
V: TRBV15
D: TRBD1
DNA: TGTGCCACCAGCCCAGCCTGGACAGGAAGCACTGAAGCTTTCTTT
CDR3: CATSPAWTGSTEAFF

size: -
J: TRBJ2-2
V: TRBV5-1
D: -
DNA: TGCGCCAGCAGCTATGAGGTTACCGGGGAGCTGTTTTTT
CDR3: CASSYEVTGELFF

size: -
J: TRBJ1-2
V: TRBV6-5
D: TRBD1
DNA: TGTGCCAGCAGTACTAGGACAGGGGGAACCTCTGGCTACACCTTC
CDR3: CASSTRTGGTSGYTF

size: -
J: TRBJ2-3
V: TRBV25-1
D: TRBD2
DNA: TGTGCCAGCAGTGAGGGGACTAGCGGCCGCACAGATACGCAGTATTTT
CDR3: CASSEGTSGRTDTQYF

size: -
J: TRBJ2-7
V: TRBV24-1
D: TRBD1
DNA: TGTGCCACCAGTGACCCTGGGACAGACCACGAGCAGTACTTC
CDR3: CATSDPGTDHEQYF

size: few
J: TRBJ2-2
V: TRBV5-6
D: TRBD2
DNA: TGTGCCAGCAGCTTACCTGCGGGAGTAGTCACCGGGGAGCTGTTTTTT
CDR3: CASSLPAGVVTGELFF

size: -
J: TRBJ2-2
V: TRBV28
D: TRBD2
DNA: TGTGCCAGCAATGTGGGGCGGGAGTCCGGGGAGCTGTTTTTT
CDR3: CASNVGRESGELFF

size: few
J: TRBJ2-7
V: TRBV11-3
D: TRBD2
DNA: TGTGCCAGCAGCCCCGGAGCGGGATCCTACGAGCAGTACTTC
CDR3: CASSPGAGSYEQYF

size: few
J: TRBJ1-2
V: TRBV5-1
D: -
DNA: TGCGCCAGCAGCTTAACAGGGTTCTATGGCTACACCTTC
CDR3: CASSLTGFYGYTF

size: once
J: TRBJ2-7
V: TRBV10-3
D: -
DNA: TGTGCCATCAGGGGCGAATCAACCTACGAGCAGTACTTC
CDR3: CAIRGESTYEQYF

size: few
J: TRBJ1-5
V: TRBV28
D: TRBD1
DNA: TGTGCCAGCACCAAAGCAGGGGGCATAGGTCAGCCCCAGCATTTT
CDR3: CASTKAGGIGQPQHF

size: -
J: TRBJ1-1
V: TRBV14
D: -
DNA: TGTGCCAGCAGCCAAGATCATGTCGGGGCTTTCTTT
CDR3: CASSQDHVGAFF

size: -
J: TRBJ1-5
V: TRBV11-2
D: -
DNA: TGTGCCAGCAGCTTAGCCGCATCCGGTCAGCCCCAGCATTTT
CDR3: CASSLAASGQPQHF

size: -
J: TRBJ2-7
V: TRBV28
D: -
DNA: TGTGCCAGCGCATGGGGGCGAAATACCTACGAGCAGTACTTC
CDR3: CASAWGRNTYEQYF

size: -
J: TRBJ1-3
V: TRBV3-1/TRBV3-2
D: TRBD1
DNA: TGTGCCAGCAGCCATTACCAGGGGGCAAATGGAAACACCATATATTTT
CDR3: CASSHYQGANGNTIYF

size: -
J: TRBJ2-5
V: TRBV2
D: TRBD2
DNA: TGTGCCAGCAGTGATTCCCTAGCGGGGCAAGAGACCCAGTACTTC
CDR3: CASSDSLAGQETQYF

size: -
J: TRBJ2-3
V: TRBV29-1
D: -
DNA: TGCAGCGTTGGGGCCCCAGGAGATACGCAGTATTTT
CDR3: CSVGAPGDTQYF

size: -
J: TRBJ2-2
V: TRBV5-4
D: TRBD1
DNA: TGTGCCAGCAGCCCAGGACAGGGATGGACCGGGGAGCTGTTTTTT
CDR3: CASSPGQGWTGELFF

size: -
J: TRBJ2-5
V: TRBV18
D: TRBD2
DNA: TGTGCCAGCTCACCATTAACGGGGGGGACACAAGAGACCCAGTACTTC
CDR3: CASSPLTGGTQETQYF

size: -
J: TRBJ2-7
V: TRBV2
D: TRBD2
DNA: TGTGCCAGCAGTGAGCAGCGGGGGCCCTACGAGCAGTACTTC
CDR3: CASSEQRGPYEQYF

size: -
J: TRBJ2-7
V: TRBV23-1
D: -
DNA: TGCGCCAGCAGCCCCTTTCGGGGGGCTGACTACGAGCAGTACTTC
CDR3: CASSPFRGADYEQYF

size: -
J: TRBJ2-1
V: TRBV28
D: TRBD2
DNA: TGTGCCAGCAGTTTAGGACTAGCGGGACTCTACAATGAGCAGTTCTTC
CDR3: CASSLGLAGLYNEQFF

size: -
J: TRBJ1-1
V: TRBV5-1
D: -
DNA: TGCGCCAGCAGCTACAATCCAGACATGAACACTGAAGCTTTCTTT
CDR3: CASSYNPDMNTEAFF

size: -
J: TRBJ2-2
V: TRBV7-9
D: TRBD1
DNA: TGTGCCAGCCTGGACAGGGATAACACCGGGGAGCTGTTTTTT
CDR3: CASLDRDNTGELFF

size: -
J: TRBJ1-2
V: TRBV18
D: -
DNA: TGTGCCAGCTCACCAGCCTCGAACGGCTATGGCTACACCTTC
CDR3: CASSPASNGYGYTF

size: -
J: TRBJ2-5
V: TRBV29-1
D: TRBD1
DNA: TGCAGCGTTTCCTCACAGGGGGCGAACCAAGAGACCCAGTACTTC
CDR3: CSVSSQGANQETQYF

size: -
J: TRBJ2-7
V: TRBV4-2
D: TRBD2
DNA: TGTGCCAGCAGCCTGTGGACAGGCGTTCTAGCGGGAGGTGGCCCCACCACCTCCGAGCAGTACTTC
CDR3: CASSLWTGVLAGGGPTTSEQYF

size: -
J: TRBJ2-2
V: TRBV11-2
D: TRBD2
DNA: TGTGCCAGCAGCTTCGATCGTTGGGCTAGCGGTAACACCGGGGAGCTGTTTTTT
CDR3: CASSFDRWASGNTGELFF

size: few
J: TRBJ1-1
V: TRBV28
D: -
DNA: TGTGCCACCAGAACAGGGTCCAAAGGGCACATGAACACTGAAGCTTTCTTT
CDR3: CATRTGSKGHMNTEAFF

size: -
J: TRBJ2-3
V: TRBV20-1
D: TRBD2
DNA: TGCAGTGCTAGTAGGACCGGGACTAGCGGGAGGGCAGGCACAGATACGCAGTATTTT
CDR3: CSASRTGTSGRAGTDTQYF

size: -
J: TRBJ2-2
V: TRBV5-1
D: -
DNA: TGCGCCAGCAGCTTGTCCTGGCAGGGCGGTACCGGGGAGCTGTTTTTT
CDR3: CASSLSWQGGTGELFF

size: -
J: TRBJ2-1
V: TRBV6-1
D: -
DNA: TGTGCCAGCAGTGATTTAACGGTTCATGGCAATGAGCAGTTCTTC
CDR3: CASSDLTVHGNEQFF

size: -
J: TRBJ2-3
V: TRBV24-1
D: TRBD2
DNA: TGTTCCACCCCTAACCTAGCGGGAGGCACAGATACGCAGTATTTT
CDR3: CSTPNLAGGTDTQYF

size: -
J: TRBJ1-1
V: TRBV30
D: -
DNA: TGTGCCTGGAGTGTACGACAGTTTAACACTGAAGCTTTCTTT
CDR3: CAWSVRQFNTEAFF

size: -
J: TRBJ1-4
V: TRBV5-1
D: -
DNA: TGCGCCAGCAGCTTTCGATGGGGCAATGAAAAACTGTTTTTT
CDR3: CASSFRWGNEKLFF

size: -
J: TRBJ2-3
V: TRBV6-4
D: TRBD2
DNA: TGTGCCAGCAGTGACTCAACCGAAAGCGGGGTAGGCACAGATACGCAGTATTTT
CDR3: CASSDSTESGVGTDTQYF

size: -
J: TRBJ2-1
V: TRBV7-9
D: -
DNA: TGTGCCAGCAGCTCAAATGAGCAGTTCTTC
CDR3: CASSSNEQFF

size: -
J: TRBJ1-2
V: TRBV5-1
D: -
DNA: TGCGCCAGCAGCCGGGGGTCAGAGAACTATGGCTACACCTTC
CDR3: CASSRGSENYGYTF

size: -
J: TRBJ2-1
V: TRBV4-2
D: TRBD2
DNA: TGTGCCAGCAGCCAAGCCGGACTAGCGGGAGTCTTCAATGAGCAGTTCTTC
CDR3: CASSQAGLAGVFNEQFF

size: few
J: TRBJ2-7
V: TRBV30
D: -
DNA: TGTGCCTGGACCCGGCCATCAGGGCCCCCTTCCTACGAGCAGTACTTC
CDR3: CAWTRPSGPPSYEQYF

size: few
J: TRBJ2-1
V: TRBV5-1
D: TRBD2
DNA: TGCGCCAGCAGCTCTGGACTAGCGGGGACCCCCGGGGAGCAGTTCTTC
CDR3: CASSSGLAGTPGEQFF